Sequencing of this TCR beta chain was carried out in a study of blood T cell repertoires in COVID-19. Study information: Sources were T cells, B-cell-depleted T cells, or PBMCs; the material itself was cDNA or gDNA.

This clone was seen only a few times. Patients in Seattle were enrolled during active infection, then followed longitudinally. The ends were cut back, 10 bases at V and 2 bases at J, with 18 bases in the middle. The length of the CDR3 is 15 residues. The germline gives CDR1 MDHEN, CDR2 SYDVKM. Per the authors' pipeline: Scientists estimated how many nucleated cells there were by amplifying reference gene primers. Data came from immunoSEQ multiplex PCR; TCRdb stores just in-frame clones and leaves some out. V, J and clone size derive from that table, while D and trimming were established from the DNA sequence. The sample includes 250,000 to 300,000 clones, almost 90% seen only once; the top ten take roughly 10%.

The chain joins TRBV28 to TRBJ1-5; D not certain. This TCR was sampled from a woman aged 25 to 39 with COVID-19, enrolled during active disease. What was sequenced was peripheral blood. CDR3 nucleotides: TGTGCCACCCGACTGTCTACCCGGGGCAATCAGCCCCAGCATTTT. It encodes CATRLSTRGNQPQHF.